Presented here are 10 T cell receptor beta chains from one specimen sequenced in a study of a mutant IDH1 vaccine in newly diagnosed glioma. The time point denotes: week 47, end of study. Doses comprised 300 ug of mutant IDH1 20-mer peptide each, plus topical imiquimod. Measured with immunoSEQ multiplex PCR; TCRdb has only the in-frame clones, and not every one. The data contain roughly 34,000 clones, roughly 90% of them singletons. What these receptors recognize is not known. The sample in question was PBMCs, obtained from a glioma patient whose treatment included an IDH1 peptide vaccine. The receptors come from a woman in her thirties or forties with glioma.

The chain recombines TRBV27 with TRBJ2-1; 9 bases fit TRBD2. V trimming: 3 bases; J trimming: 4 bases; junction bases outside the gene matches: 7. The CDR3 contains 16 residues. Germline V gene sequence: CDR1 MNHEY, CDR2 SMNVEV (reference sequence). The CDR3 loop reads CASSFLASGVYNEQFF. In nucleotides, the CDR3 is TGTGCCAGCAGTTTTTTGGCTAGCGGGGTATACAATGAGCAGTTCTTC.

J is TRBJ1-1 and V is TRBV6-1; D is undetermined. Trimming stripped 7 bases from V and 3 bases from J, with 18 bases between. The germline CDR1 and CDR2 sequences are MNHNS and SASEGT. The CDR3 length is 15 residues. The CDR3 sequence: CASILYWEGDTEAFF. CDR3 sequence (DNA): TGTGCCAGCATCCTCTATTGGGAAGGAGACACTGAAGCTTTCTTT.

J is TRBJ2-1 and V is TRBV11-2, with 12 bases aligning to TRBD2. Germline assignment: CDR1 SGHAT and CDR2 FQNNGV. Germline trimming cut 5 bases from V and 9 bases from J; bases unmatched to any gene: 5. This CDR3 comprises 14 residues. The CDR3 here is CASSLTSGSGEQFF. CDR3 nucleotides: TGTGCCAGCAGCCTGACTAGCGGGAGCGGTGAGCAGTTCTTC.

The chain recombines TRBV9 with TRBJ1-4, with 10 bases fitting TRBD1. V lost 3 bases and J lost 5; bases outside the gene matches: 4. The germline CDR1 and CDR2 sequences are SGDLS and YYNGEE. This CDR3 region has 15 residues. CDR3 amino acids: CASSGGDRGNEKLFF. The DNA for the CDR3 is TGTGCCAGCAGCGGCGGGGACAGGGGAAATGAAAAACTGTTTTTT.

This chain connects TRBV6-1 to TRBJ2-7; a possible D gene is TRBD1 (5 bases). Germline values: CDR1 MNHNS, CDR2 SASEGT. The ends were cut back, 2 bases at V and 2 bases at J, with 13 bases in the middle. The CDR3 contains 15 residues. DNA of the CDR3: TGTGCCAGCAGTGAATACAGGCTCCCTACCTACGAGCAGTACTTC. Protein: CASSEYRLPTYEQYF.

This clone was recorded once. One end of the junction fails to match germline, which may point to a read error. The chain has TRBV4-3 and TRBJ2-5; D remains unclear. CDR3 size: 16 residues. From germline, CDR1 is LGHNA and CDR2 YSLEER. The CDR3 spells CASSQDVRVPPSRPDF. The CDR3 bases are TGCGCCAGCAGCCAAGATGTAAGGGTGCCTCCCTCGCGGCCTGACTTC.

The V gene is TRBV4-1, the J gene TRBJ1-2; 9 bases align to TRBD1. Germline lookup yields CDR1 MGHRA and CDR2 YSYEKL. This CDR3 comprises 14 residues. V lost 4 bases, J lost 7 bases, and 7 bases stayed unmatched. This CDR3 reads CASSPGTGIAGYTF. CDR3 nucleotide sequence: TGCGCCAGCAGCCCCGGGACAGGGATCGCTGGCTACACCTTC.

This rearrangement joins TRBV2 to TRBJ2-7, with 7 bases lining up with TRBD2. The CDR3 covers 16 residues. Germline V gene lookup returns CDR1 SNHLY and CDR2 FYNNEI. The J segment lost 0 bases and the V segment lost 3 bases, leaving 8 bases of the junction unmatched. For the CDR3, the DNA is TGTGCCAGCAGTGATCTTCTGGGCGGGAGCTCCTACGAGCAGTACTTC. Protein sequence: CASSDLLGGSSYEQYF.

This clone was seen just once. The chain combines TRBV15 with TRBJ1-1; 9 positions match TRBD1. Per the germline V gene, CDR1 is LNHNV and CDR2 is YYDKDF (reference sequence). This CDR3 comprises 16 residues. V gave up 0 bases and J gave up 1 base; unmatched junction bases: 3. DNA of the CDR3: TGTGCCACCAGCAGAGATTTGGGACAGGGGAACACTGAAGCTTTCTTT. Protein sequence: CATSRDLGQGNTEAFF.

This rearrangement joins TRBV6-5 to TRBJ1-5; D is perhaps TRBD1 (6 bases). Trimming removed 4 bases from V and 1 base from J, with 14 bases in between. Germline CDR1 MNHEY, CDR2 SVGAGI. The CDR3 sequence is 16 residues long. DNA for the CDR3: TGTGCCAGCAGTTTTCGACAGGACCAAAGCAATCAGCCCCAGCATTTT. It codes for CASSFRQDQSNQPQHF.